The clone carrying this TCR beta chain was seen more than once but under ten times. This sample was taken from a study of blood T cell repertoires in COVID-19. With 3 bases clipped from V and 9 bases from J, the junction kept 7 bases outside the gene matches. Germline CDR1 is SGHDN and CDR2 is FVKESK. The CDR3 covers 15 residues. Method: immunoSEQ multiplex PCR; TCRdb's copy keeps in-frame clones and lacks some. The sample consists of roughly 200,000 clones, around 84% of them appearing once. The specimen sequenced was peripheral blood. V and J are TRBV14 and TRBJ1-6; 8 nucleotides align to TRBD1. This receptor was identified in a man aged 35 to 55 with active or convalescent COVID-19. The CDR3 bases are TGTGCCAGCAGCCACCTGGACAGGGACAGTTCACCCCTCCACTTT. It codes for CASSHLDRDSSPLHF.